The clone carrying this T cell receptor (beta chain) was found once. The antigen remains undetermined. This entry comes from a study of shared clonotypes between healthy human individuals. Study-level findings and limits: The genetic and exposure-history diversity represented was limited by few donors.

The length of the CDR3 is 16 residues. V was clipped by 2 bases and J by 5 bases, with 19 bases between them. CCR7-negative CD45RA+ TemRA cells were pooled with CD45RO+ cells for CD8 memory. Assay execution took place at the deep level. Sorted-subset replicate PCRs used 200 ng DNA, about 30,000 T cell genomes. Repertoires were generated with immunoSEQ multiplex PCR, while TCRdb's copy carries only in-frame clones and drops some. This table has over 300,000 clones, around 87% appearing once. The chain combines TRBV5-7 with TRBJ2-5; weak D call: TRBD2 (5 bases). TRBV5-7 is an ORF, and what it does is uncertain. The sequenced sample was memory CD8+ T cells sorted from blood. Subset of the sample: CD45RO+ cells pooled with CCR7-negative TemRA cells. This clonotype was obtained from a man in his late teens or twenties in good health. CDR3 sequence reads: CASSFYRARREETQYF. CDR3 DNA sequence: TGTGCCAGCAGCTTCTACCGGGCCAGAAGGGAGGAGACCCAGTACTTC.